This TCR beta chain was captured in a study of CD8+ T cells in alopecia areata. RNA extraction and reverse transcription yielded cDNA as sequencing template. Sequencing was performed with immunoSEQ multiplex PCR; in TCRdb, only in-frame clones are kept and a portion is missing. The sample contains about 150,000 clones, 87% of which appear only once. The sorting of PBMCs gave CD4+ and CD8+ T cells. The CDR3 runs to 15 residues. V was pared by 10 bases and J by 2 bases, with 19 bases between. The germline V gene encodes CDR1 MNHNY and CDR2 SVGAGI (reference sequence). The clonotype was recovered from a human donor with alopecia areata. The chain employs TRBV6-6 and TRBJ2-3, with TRBD1 as a possible D gene (7 bases). The sample consisted of CD8+ T cells sorted from blood, taken at week 0. The CDR3 here is CAILATGTSTDTQYF. CDR3 nucleotides: TGTGCCATCCTTGCGACAGGGACTTCCACAGATACGCAGTATTTT.